This T cell receptor beta chain was recorded in a study of shared clonotypes between healthy human individuals. Whole-study results and caveats: Among a handful of donors, around 5% of naive CD4 clonotypes were found in common. Even with large depth, rarefaction showed that sorted-subset sequencing was incomplete. Represented diversity (both genetic and exposure-history) was limited by the small number of donors. Sampling covered nothing but blood. Tissue TCR repertoires likely differ from those found in blood.

V dropped 11 bases and J dropped 5; count of bases not matched to a gene: 14. Germline CDR1 and CDR2: SNHLY and FYNNEI. CDR3 length: 15 residues. Points on this clone: Its antigen is unknown.

Libraries were prepared by immunoSEQ multiplex PCR; TCRdb keeps only in-frame clonotypes and omits some of them. The sample includes over a million clones, roughly 96% of them seen just once. The chain couples TRBV2 to TRBJ2-2; 7 nucleotides line up with TRBD2. Sequenced material: naive CD4+ T cells sorted from blood. The subset was: CD45RA+ positively selected. The clonotype comes from a man aged 25-45 years in good health. The CDR3 loop reads CASAPAGVRTGELFF. The CDR3 nucleotides are TGTGCCTCAGCCCCGGCGGGAGTGCGGACCGGGGAGCTGTTTTTT.